The text below deals with one TCR beta chain. Sequenced by immunoSEQ multiplex PCR; TCRdb stores in-frame clones only, minus some. The sample contains approximately 410,000 clones, more than 75% of which appear only once. This entry belongs to a study of Ad26.COV2.S vaccination and SARS-CoV-2 variants. V lost 3 bases and J lost 5; bases outside the gene matches: 8. The CDR3 sequence is 15 residues long. Germline V gene lookup returns CDR1 SGHTA and CDR2 FQGNSA. Treatment noted: 15 to 20 received Ad26.COV2.S at low or high dose, single or two shots; five or six received placebo; per-sample allocation not given. Collection of the samples took place on day 63 after the first injection of vaccine or placebo.

The chain has TRBV7-2 and TRBJ2-7, with 9 bases fitting TRBD2. The material was peripheral blood, obtained in a trial of Ad26.COV2.S vaccine versus placebo. This receptor was identified in a person between 18 and 65 years old who received the Ad26.COV2.S COVID-19 vaccine or a placebo. The CDR3 coding sequence is TGTGCCAGCAGCTTTGCGGGGGGGAGGTCACACGAGCAGTACTTC. Its protein product is CASSFAGGRSHEQYF.